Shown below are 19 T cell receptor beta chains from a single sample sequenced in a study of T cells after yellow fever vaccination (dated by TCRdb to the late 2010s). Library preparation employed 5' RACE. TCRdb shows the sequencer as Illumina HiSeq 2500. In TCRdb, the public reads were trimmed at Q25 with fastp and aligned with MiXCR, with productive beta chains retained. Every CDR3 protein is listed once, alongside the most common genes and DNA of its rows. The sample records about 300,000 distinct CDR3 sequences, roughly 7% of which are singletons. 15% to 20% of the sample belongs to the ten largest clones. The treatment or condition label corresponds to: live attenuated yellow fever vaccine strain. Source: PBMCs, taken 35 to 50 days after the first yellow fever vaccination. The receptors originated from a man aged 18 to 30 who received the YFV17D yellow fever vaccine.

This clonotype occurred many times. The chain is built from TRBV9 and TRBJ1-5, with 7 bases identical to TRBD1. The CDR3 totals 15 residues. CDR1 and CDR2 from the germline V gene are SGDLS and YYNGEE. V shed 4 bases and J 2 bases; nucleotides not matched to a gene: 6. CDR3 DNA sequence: TGTGCCAGCAGCCAGTCCGGGACAGGCAATCAGCCCCAGCATTTT. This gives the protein CASSQSGTGNQPQHF.

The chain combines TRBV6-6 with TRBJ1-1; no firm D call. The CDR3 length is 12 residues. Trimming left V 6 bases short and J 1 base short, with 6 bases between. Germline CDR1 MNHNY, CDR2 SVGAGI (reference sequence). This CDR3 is CASRESNTEAFF. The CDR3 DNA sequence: TGTGCCAGCAGGGAGTCGAACACTGAAGCTTTCTTT.

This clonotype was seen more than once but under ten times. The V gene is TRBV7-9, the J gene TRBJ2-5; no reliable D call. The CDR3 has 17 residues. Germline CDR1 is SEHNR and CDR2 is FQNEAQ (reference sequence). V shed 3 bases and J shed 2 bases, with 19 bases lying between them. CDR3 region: CASSLGLNLGRQETQYF. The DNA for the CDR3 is TGTGCCAGCAGCTTGGGTTTGAATTTGGGTAGACAAGAGACCCAGTACTTC.

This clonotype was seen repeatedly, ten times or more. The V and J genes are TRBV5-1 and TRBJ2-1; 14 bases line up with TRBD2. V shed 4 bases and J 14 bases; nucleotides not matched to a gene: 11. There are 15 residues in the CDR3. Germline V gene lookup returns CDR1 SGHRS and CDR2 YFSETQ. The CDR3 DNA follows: TGCGCCAGCAGCCCACCCGGGACTAGCGGGGGTAAAGAGTTCTTC. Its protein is CASSPPGTSGGKEFF.

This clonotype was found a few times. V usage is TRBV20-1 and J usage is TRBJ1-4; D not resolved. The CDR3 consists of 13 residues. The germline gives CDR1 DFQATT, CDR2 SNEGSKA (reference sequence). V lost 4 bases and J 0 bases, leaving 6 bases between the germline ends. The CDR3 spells CSAIDATNEKLFF. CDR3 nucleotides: TGCAGTGCTATCGACGCAACTAATGAAAAACTGTTTTTT.

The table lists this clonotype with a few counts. CDR3 loop: CASSYSADHSGNTIYF. The CDR3 bases are TGTGCCAGCAGTTACTCTGCAGATCACTCTGGAAACACCATATATTTT. The chain links TRBV6-5 to TRBJ1-3; D not certain. Looked up from germline, CDR1 is MNHEY and CDR2 is SVGAGI. The CDR3 has 16 amino acids. V lost 0 bases, J lost 0 bases, and 9 bases lay in between.

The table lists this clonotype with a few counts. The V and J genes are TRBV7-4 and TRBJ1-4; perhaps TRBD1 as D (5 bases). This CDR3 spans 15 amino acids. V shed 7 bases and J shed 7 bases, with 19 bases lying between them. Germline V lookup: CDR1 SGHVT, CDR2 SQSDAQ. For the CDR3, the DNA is TGTGCCAGCATCAGAGAGGGGCTCGGGACTGAAAAACTGTTTTTT. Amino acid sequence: CASIREGLGTEKLFF.

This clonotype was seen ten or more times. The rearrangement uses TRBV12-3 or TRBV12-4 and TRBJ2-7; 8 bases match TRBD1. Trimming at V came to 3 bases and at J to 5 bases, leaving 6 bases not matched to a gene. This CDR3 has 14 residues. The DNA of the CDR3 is TGTGCCAGCAGTTTCTACAGGGGGGTCGACGAGCAGTACTTC. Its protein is CASSFYRGVDEQYF.

CDR3 sequence (DNA): TGTGCCAGCAGAAACTACCTGCGGCCCGGGACAGAAAAAGGAAACACCATATATTTT. Its translation: CASRNYLRPGTEKGNTIYF. The V call is TRBV6-2 or TRBV6-3, the J call TRBJ1-3; TRBD1 matches 7 bases. CDR1 and CDR2 from the germline V gene are MNHEY and SVGEGT. Trimming removed 6 bases from V and 4 bases from J; junction bases left unmatched: 21. CDR3 length: 19 residues.

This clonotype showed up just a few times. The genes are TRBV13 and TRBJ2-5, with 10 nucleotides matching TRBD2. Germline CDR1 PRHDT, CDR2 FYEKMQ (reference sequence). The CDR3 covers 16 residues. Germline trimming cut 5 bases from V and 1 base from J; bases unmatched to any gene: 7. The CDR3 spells CASSRRLAGGQETQYF. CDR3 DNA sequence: TGTGCCAGCAGCCGGCGGTTAGCGGGGGGCCAAGAGACCCAGTACTTC.

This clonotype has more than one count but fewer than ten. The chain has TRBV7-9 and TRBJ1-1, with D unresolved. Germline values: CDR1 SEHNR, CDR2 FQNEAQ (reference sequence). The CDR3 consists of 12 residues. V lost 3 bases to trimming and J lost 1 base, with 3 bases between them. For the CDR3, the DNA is TGTGCCAGCAGCTTCAGGAACACTGAAGCTTTCTTT. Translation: CASSFRNTEAFF.

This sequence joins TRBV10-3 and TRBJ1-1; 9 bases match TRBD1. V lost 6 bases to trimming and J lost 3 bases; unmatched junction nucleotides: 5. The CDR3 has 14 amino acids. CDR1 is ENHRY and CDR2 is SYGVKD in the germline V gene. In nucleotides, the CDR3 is TGTGCCATCAGGAGGGGACAGGGAGACACTGAAGCTTTCTTT. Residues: CAIRRGQGDTEAFF.

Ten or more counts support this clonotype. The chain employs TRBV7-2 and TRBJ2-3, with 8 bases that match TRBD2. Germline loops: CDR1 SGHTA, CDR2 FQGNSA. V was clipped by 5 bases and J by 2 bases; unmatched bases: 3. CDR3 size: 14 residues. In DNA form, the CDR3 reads TGTGCCAGCAGCCCGACTAGCGTCACAGATACGCAGTATTTT. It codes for CASSPTSVTDTQYF.

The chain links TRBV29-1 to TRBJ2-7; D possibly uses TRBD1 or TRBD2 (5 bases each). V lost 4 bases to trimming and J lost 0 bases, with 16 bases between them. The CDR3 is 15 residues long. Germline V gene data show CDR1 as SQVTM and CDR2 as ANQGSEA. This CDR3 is CSVGFRDGNSYEQYF. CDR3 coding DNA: TGCAGCGTTGGCTTCAGGGACGGAAACTCCTACGAGCAGTACTTC.

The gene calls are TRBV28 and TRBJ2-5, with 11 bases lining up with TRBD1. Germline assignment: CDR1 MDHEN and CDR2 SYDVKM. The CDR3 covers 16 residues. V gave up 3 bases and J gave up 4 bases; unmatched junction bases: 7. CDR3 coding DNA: TGTGCCAGCAGTTTCTCCCGGACAGGGGGCGGAGAGACCCAGTACTTC. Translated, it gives CASSFSRTGGGETQYF.

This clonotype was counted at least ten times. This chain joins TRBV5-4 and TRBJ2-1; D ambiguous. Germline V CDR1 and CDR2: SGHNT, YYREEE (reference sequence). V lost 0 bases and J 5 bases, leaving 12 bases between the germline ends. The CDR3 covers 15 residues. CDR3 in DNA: TGTGCCAGCAGCTTGGTGGGCCACGTTAACAATGAGCAGTTCTTC. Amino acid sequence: CASSLVGHVNNEQFF.

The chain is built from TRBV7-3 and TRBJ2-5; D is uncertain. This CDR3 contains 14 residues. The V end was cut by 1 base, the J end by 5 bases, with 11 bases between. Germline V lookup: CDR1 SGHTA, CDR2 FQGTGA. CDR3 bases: TGTGCCAGCAGCTTAAACGCTGGGCGGGAGACCCAGTACTTC. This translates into CASSLNAGRETQYF.

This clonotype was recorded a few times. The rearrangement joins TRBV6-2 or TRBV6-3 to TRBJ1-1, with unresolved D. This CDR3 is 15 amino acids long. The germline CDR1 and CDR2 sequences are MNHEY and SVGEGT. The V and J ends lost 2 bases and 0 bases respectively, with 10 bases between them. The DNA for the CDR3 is TGTGCCAGCAGTTACGCGGGGTCTTTGAACACTGAAGCTTTCTTT. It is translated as CASSYAGSLNTEAFF.

This chain's CDR3 is CASSQDSGGPNEQFF. The CDR3 region has the DNA TGTGCCAGCAGCCAAGATAGCGGGGGGCCCAATGAGCAGTTCTTC. The chain carries TRBV4-2 and TRBJ2-1; TRBD2 aligns across 10 bases. V was pared by 0 bases and J by 6 bases, with 2 bases of the junction left unmatched. CDR3 size: 15 residues. CDR1 LGHNA and CDR2 YNFKEQ come from the germline V gene.